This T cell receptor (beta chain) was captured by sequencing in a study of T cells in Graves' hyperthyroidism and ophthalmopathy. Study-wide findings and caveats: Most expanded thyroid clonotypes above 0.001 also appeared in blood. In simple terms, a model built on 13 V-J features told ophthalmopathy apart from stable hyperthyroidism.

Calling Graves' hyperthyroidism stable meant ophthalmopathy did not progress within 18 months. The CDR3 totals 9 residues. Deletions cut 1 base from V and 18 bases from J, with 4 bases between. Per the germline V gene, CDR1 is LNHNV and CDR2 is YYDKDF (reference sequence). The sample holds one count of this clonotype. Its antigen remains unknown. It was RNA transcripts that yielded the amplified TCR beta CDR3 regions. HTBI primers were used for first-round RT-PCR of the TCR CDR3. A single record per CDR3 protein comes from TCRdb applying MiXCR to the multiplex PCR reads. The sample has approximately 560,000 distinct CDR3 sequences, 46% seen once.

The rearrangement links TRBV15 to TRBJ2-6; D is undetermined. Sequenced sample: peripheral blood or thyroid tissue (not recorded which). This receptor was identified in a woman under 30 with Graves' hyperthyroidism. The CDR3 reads CATSRGRTF. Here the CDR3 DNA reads TGTGCCACCAGCAGAGGCCGGACTTTC.